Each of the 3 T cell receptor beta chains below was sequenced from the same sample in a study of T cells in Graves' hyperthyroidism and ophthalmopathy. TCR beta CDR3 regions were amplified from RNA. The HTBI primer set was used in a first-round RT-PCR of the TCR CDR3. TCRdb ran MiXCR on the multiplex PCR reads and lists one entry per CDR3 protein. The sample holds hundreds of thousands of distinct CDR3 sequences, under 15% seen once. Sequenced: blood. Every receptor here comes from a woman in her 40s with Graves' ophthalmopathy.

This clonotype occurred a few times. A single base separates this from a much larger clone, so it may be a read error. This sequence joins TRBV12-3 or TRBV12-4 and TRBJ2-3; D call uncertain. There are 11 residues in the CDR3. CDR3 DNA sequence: TGTGCCGGCAGTTTTCGGGATACGCAGTATTTT. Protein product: CAGSFRDTQYF.

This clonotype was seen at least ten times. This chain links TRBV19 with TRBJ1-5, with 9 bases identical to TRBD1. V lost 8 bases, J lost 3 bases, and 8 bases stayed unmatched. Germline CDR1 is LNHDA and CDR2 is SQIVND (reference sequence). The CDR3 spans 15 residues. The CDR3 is CASLSGTGINQPQHF. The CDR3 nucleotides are TGTGCCAGTCTTTCCGGGACAGGGATCAATCAGCCCCAGCATTTT.

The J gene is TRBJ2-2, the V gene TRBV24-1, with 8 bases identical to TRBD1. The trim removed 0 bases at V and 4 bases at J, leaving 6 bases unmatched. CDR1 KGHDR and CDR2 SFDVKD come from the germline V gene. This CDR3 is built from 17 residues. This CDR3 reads CATSDLDGQGRTGELFF. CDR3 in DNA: TGTGCCACCAGTGATTTGGATGGACAGGGCCGCACCGGGGAGCTGTTTTTT.